This paragraph reports one T cell receptor beta chain. This specimen comes from a study of cytomegalovirus exposure and HLA in healthy donors. 13 Jbeta primers and 60 Vbeta primers were used for the PCR. The data were produced by immunoSEQ multiplex PCR, yet TCRdb's version contains in-frame clones alone and is incomplete. Of 150,000 to 200,000 clones listed, roughly 87% are singletons. Germline V lookup: CDR1 SGHVS, CDR2 FNYEAQ. CDR3 size: 14 residues. Unmatched junction bases numbered 3, after V lost 5 bases and J lost 3 bases. The V call is TRBV7-6, the J call TRBJ2-3; TRBD1 matches at 9 bases. The origin of this receptor is a girl less than two years old in good health and CMV-seronegative. The sample comprised PBMCs. In nucleotides, the CDR3 is TGTGCCAGCAGCAAAGGACAGGGGACAGATACGCAGTATTTT. Residues: CASSKGQGTDTQYF.